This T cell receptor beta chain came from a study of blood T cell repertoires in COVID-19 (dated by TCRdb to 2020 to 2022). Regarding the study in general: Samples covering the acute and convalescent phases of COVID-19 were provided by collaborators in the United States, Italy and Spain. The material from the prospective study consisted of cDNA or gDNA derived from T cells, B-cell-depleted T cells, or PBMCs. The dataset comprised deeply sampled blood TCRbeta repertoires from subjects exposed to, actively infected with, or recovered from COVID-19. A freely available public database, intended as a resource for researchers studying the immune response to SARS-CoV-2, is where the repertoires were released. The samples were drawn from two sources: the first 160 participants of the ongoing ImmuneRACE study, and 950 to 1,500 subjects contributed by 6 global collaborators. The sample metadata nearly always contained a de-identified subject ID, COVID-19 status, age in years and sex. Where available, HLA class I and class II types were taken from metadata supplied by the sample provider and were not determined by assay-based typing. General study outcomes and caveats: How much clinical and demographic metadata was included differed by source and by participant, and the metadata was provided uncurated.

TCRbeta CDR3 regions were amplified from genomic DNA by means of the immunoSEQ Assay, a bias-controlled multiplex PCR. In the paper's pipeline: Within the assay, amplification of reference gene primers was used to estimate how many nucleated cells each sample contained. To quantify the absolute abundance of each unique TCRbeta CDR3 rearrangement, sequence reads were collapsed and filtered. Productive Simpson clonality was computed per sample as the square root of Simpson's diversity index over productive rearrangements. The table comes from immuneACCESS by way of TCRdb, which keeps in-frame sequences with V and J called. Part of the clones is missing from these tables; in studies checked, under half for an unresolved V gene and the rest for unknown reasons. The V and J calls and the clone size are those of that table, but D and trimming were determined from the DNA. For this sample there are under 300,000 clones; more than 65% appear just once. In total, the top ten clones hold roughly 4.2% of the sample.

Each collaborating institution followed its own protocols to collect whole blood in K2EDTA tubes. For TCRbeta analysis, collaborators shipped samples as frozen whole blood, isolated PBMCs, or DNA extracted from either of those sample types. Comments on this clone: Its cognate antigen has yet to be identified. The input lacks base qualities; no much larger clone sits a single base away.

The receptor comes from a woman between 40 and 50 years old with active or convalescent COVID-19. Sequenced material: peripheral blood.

The DNA sequence is given as TGCGCCAGCAGCTTGAGACAGGGGAGGCAGCCCCAGCATTTT. Its translation is CASSLRQGRQPQHF. The sequence is built from TRBV4-1 and TRBJ1-5; TRBD1 fits 8 bases in the junction. V lost 5 bases and J lost 7 bases, and the count of bases not matched to a germline gene is 7. CDR1 and CDR2, per the germline V gene, are MGHRA and YSYEKL. There are 14 amino acids in the CDR3, from cysteine to phenylalanine inclusive. Of the read, only the CDR3 DNA is kept; its 42 bases are in frame from base 1.